This T cell receptor beta chain came from a study of blood T cell repertoires in COVID-19. Study-level background: Whether acute or convalescent, the COVID-19 samples came from the United States, Italy and Spain.

Sequencing was performed with immunoSEQ multiplex PCR; in TCRdb, only in-frame clones are kept and a portion is missing. The sample holds 250,000 or so clones, 88% seen once. The V gene lost 3 bases and the J gene lost 4 bases, with 21 bases spanning the gap. The CDR3 is made up of 16 amino acids. Germline values: CDR1 DFQATT, CDR2 SNEGSKA (reference sequence). The sample consisted of peripheral blood. The clonotype was recovered from a woman aged 40 to 50 who had recovered from COVID-19. The chain carries TRBV20-1 and TRBJ1-2; a possible D gene is TRBD1 (5 bases). This CDR3 is CSASPPGRWGVYGYTF. The CDR3 DNA reads TGCAGTGCTAGTCCCCCGGGCAGGTGGGGGGTCTATGGCTACACCTTC.